Listed below are T cell receptor beta chains from one sample, sequenced in a study of OX40 agonist ivuxolimab in advanced cancers. Sequenced by immunoSEQ multiplex PCR; TCRdb stores in-frame clones only, minus some. Of tens of thousands of clones detected, about 79% appear once; the ten largest clones hold roughly 15%. This specimen was CD4+ or CD8+ T cells sorted from blood, taken in a trial of the OX40 agonist ivuxolimab. These receptors were obtained from an adult with an advanced solid tumor such as melanoma, head and neck, liver or kidney cancer. CDR3s include the opening cysteine and the closing phenylalanine or tryptophan. The order of the fields is J gene, V gene, clone size, D gene, CDR3 protein, CDR3 DNA. D genes are given only for firm matches. Where a row states a size, it is once, few, many or the class of an expanded clone; other rows omit it.

>TRBJ2-5|TRBV7-9|-|TRBD2
CASSKAGGPQETQYF
TGTGCCAGCAGTAAAGCGGGGGGCCCCCAAGAGACCCAGTACTTC
>TRBJ2-2|TRBV29-1|few|TRBD1
CSVNDRAAGELFF
TGCAGCGTTAATGACAGGGCTGCCGGGGAGCTGTTTTTT
>TRBJ1-1|TRBV9|-|-
CASSVGQILNTEAFF
TGTGCCAGCAGCGTAGGACAGATACTAAACACTGAAGCTTTCTTT
>TRBJ1-3|TRBV5-4|-|-
CASSSGTLSGNTIYF
TGTGCCAGCAGCTCCGGGACTCTCTCTGGAAACACCATATATTTT
>TRBJ1-4|TRBV30|-|-
CAWTSRQNYNEKLFF
TGTGCCTGGACCTCCCGACAGAACTATAATGAAAAACTGTTTTTT
>TRBJ1-6|TRBV5-5|-|-
CASSLVWDYNSPLHF
TGTGCCAGCAGCTTGGTGTGGGATTACAATTCACCCCTCCACTTT
>TRBJ1-5|TRBV6-1|-|-
CAAQGGALGNQPQHF
TGTGCCGCACAAGGGGGGGCATTAGGCAATCAGCCCCAGCATTTT
>TRBJ2-7|TRBV4-3|-|TRBD1
CASSQDRARIYEQYF
TGCGCCAGCAGCCAGGACAGGGCCAGGATCTACGAGCAGTACTTC
>TRBJ2-1|TRBV28|-|TRBD2
CASSLAGDNEQFF
TGTGCCAGCAGTCTAGCGGGGGATAATGAGCAGTTCTTC
>TRBJ1-4|TRBV4-1|-|-
CASSQGGGRAEKLFF
TGCGCCAGCAGCCAAGGGGGGGGAAGGGCTGAAAAACTGTTTTTT
>TRBJ1-4|TRBV10-2|-|-
CASSETGGSNEKLFF
TGCGCCAGCAGTGAAACAGGTGGCTCTAATGAAAAACTGTTTTTT
>TRBJ1-5|TRBV21-1|-|-
CASSKYLARVGGNQPQHF
TGTGCCAGCAGCAAATATTTGGCGAGAGTTGGGGGCAATCAGCCCCAGCATTTT